The entry below gives a single T cell receptor (beta chain) sequence along with its context. No antigen is known for it. These data come from a study of vaccination and CD4 T cells after COVID-19. Documented treatment: roughly 10-day PBMC culture with coronavirus spike peptide pools or control peptides (ViraFEST assay). Germline CDR1 reads MNHEY; CDR2 reads SVGAGI. The length of the CDR3 is 15 residues. Germline trimming cut 0 bases from V and 3 bases from J; bases unmatched to any gene: 3. Cultured CD4+ T-cell DNA underwent Oncomine TCR Beta short-read sequencing. TCRdb re-derived calls from the PCR reads in MiXCR, one entry per CDR3 protein. The sample has approximately 15,000 distinct CDR3 sequences; 45% to 60% are singletons.

The chain uses TRBV6-5 and TRBJ1-1, with TRBD1 matching over 8 bases. This clonotype was sampled from a human donor who had recovered from COVID-19. Sample: CD4+ T cells from blood, cultured in vitro. CDR3 nucleotides: TGTGCCAGCAGTTACTCAAGGACAGGGCACACTGAAGCTTTCTTT. The encoded protein is CASSYSRTGHTEAFF.